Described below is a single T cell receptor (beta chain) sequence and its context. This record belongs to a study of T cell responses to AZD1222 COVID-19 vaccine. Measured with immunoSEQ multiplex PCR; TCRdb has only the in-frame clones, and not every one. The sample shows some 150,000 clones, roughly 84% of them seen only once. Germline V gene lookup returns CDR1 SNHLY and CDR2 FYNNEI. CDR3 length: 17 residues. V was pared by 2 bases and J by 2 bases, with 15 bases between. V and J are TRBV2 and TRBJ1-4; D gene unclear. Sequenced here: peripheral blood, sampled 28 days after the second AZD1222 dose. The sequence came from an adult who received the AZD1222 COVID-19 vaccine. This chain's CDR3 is CASSEFHHESTNEKLFF. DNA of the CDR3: TGTGCCAGCAGTGAATTCCACCACGAGTCGACTAATGAAAAACTGTTTTTT.